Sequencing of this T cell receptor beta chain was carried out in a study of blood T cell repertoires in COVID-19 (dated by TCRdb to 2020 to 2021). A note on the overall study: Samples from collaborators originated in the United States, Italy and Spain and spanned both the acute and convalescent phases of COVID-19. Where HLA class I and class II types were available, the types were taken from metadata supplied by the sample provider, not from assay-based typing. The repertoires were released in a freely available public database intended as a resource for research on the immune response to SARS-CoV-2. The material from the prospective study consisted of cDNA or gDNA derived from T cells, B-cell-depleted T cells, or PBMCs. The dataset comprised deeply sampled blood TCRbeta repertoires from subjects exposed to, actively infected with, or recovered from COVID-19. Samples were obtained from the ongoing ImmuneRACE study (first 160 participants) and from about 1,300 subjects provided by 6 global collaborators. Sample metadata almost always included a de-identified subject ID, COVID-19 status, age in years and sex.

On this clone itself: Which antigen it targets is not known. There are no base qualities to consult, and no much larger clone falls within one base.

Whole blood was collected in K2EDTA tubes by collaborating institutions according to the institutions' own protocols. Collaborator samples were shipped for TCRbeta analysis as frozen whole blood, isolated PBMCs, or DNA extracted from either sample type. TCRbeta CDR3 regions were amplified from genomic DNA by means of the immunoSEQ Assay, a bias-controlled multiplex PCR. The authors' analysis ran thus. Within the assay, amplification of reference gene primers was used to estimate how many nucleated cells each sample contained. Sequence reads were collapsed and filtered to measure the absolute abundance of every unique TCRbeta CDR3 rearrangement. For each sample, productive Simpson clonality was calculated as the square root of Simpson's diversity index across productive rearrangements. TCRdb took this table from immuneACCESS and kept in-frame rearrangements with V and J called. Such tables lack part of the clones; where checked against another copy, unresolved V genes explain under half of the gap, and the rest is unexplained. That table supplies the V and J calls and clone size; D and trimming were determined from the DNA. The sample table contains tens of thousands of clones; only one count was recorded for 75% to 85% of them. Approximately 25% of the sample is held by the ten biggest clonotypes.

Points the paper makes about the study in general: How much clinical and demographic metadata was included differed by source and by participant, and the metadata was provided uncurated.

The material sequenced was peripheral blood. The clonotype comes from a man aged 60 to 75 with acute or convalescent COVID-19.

The CDR3 reads as follows: CASSAHRGFNSNQPQHF. The nucleotides read TGTGCCAGTAGTGCGCACAGGGGGTTTAATAGCAATCAGCCCCAGCATTTT. The sequence is built from TRBV19 and TRBJ1-5; 8 central bases correspond to TRBD1. CDR1 and CDR2, looked up from the germline V gene (reference sequence), are LNHDA and SQIVND. Reading from cysteine to phenylalanine, the CDR3 counts 17 amino acids. The sequence is cut down to CDR3 DNA, 51 bases in frame from base 1. Here V drops 5 bases and J drops 0 bases, and the junction holds 9 bases not matched to any gene.